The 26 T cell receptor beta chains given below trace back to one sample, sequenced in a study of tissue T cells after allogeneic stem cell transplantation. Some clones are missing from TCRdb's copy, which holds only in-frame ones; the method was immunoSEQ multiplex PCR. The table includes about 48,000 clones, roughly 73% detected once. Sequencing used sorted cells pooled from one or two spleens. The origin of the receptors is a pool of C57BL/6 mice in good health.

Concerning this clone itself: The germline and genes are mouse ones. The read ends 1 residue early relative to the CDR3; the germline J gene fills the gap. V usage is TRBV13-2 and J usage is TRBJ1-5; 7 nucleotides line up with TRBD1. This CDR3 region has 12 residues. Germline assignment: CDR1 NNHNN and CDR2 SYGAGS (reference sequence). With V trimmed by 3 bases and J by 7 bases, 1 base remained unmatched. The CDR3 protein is CASGGRGQAPLF. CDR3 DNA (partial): TGTGCCAGCGGTGGCAGGGGGCAGGCTCCGCTT.

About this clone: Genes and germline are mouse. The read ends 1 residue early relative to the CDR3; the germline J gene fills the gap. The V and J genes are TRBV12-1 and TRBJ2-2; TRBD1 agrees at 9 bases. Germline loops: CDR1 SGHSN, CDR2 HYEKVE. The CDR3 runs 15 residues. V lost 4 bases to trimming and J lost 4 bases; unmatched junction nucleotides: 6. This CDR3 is CASSPGQGCTGQLYF. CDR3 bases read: TGTGCCAGCTCCCCCGGACAGGGGTGCACCGGGCAGCTCTAC.

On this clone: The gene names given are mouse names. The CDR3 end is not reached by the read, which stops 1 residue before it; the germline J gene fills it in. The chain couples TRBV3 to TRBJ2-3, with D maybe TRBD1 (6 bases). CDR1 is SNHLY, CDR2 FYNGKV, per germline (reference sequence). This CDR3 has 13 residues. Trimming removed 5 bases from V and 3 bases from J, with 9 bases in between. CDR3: CASSPQGAETLYF. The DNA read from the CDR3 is TGTGCCAGCAGCCCCCAGGGGGCAGAAACGCTGTAT.

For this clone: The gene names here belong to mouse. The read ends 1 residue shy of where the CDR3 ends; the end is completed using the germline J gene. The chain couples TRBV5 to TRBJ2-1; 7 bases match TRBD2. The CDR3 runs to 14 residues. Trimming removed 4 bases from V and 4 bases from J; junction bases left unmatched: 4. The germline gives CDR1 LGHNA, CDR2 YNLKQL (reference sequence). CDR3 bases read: TGTGCCAGCAGCCCCCGGACTGGATATGCTGAGCAGTTC. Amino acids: CASSPRTGYAEQF. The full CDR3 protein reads CASSPRTGYAEQFF.

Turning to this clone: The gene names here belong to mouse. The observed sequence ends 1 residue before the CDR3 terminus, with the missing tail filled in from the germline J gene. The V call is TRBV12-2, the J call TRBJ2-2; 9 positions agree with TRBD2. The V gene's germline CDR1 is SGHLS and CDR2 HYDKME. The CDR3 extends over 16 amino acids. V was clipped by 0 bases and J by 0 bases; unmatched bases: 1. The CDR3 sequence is CASSLWGGANTGQLYF. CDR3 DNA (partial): TGTGCCAGCTCTCTCTGGGGGGGCGCAAACACCGGGCAGCTCTAC.

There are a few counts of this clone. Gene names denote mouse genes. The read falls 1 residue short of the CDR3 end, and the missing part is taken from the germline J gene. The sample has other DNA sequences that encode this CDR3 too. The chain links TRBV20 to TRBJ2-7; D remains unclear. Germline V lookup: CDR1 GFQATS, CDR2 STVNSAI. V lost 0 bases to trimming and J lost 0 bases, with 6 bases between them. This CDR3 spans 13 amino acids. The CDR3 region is CGARDPSSYEQYF. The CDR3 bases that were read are TGTGGTGCTAGGGATCCCAGCTCCTATGAACAGTAC.

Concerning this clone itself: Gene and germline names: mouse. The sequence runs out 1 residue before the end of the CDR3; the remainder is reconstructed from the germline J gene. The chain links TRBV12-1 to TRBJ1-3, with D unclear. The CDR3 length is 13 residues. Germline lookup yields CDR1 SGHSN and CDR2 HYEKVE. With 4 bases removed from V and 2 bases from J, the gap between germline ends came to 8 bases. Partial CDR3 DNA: TGTGCCAGCTCCCCCGGCCCTGGAAATACGCTCTAT. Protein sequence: CASSPGPGNTLY. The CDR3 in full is CASSPGPGNTLYF.

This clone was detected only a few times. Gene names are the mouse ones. The sequenced CDR3 bases are TGCACCTGCAGTGTACAGGGTTCTGGAAATACGCTCTAT. Its protein is CTCSVQGSGNTLY. From start to end, the CDR3 is CTCSVQGSGNTLYF. This chain links TRBV1 with TRBJ1-3; a weak D match, TRBD1 (6 bases). The read stops 1 residue short of the end of the CDR3; the missing end is completed from the germline J gene. Trimming stripped 4 bases from V and 0 bases from J, with 7 bases between. The CDR3 extends over 14 amino acids. Looked up from germline, CDR1 is NSQYPW and CDR2 is LRSPGD (reference sequence).

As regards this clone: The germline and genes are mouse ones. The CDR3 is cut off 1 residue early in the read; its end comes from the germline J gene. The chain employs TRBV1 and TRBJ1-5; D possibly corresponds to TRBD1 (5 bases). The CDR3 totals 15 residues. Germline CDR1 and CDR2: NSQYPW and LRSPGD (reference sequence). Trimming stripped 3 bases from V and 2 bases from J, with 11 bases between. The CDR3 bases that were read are TGCACCTGCAGTGCCAGATGGGGGGACAACCAGGCTCCGCTT. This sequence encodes CTCSARWGDNQAPL. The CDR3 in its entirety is CTCSARWGDNQAPLF.

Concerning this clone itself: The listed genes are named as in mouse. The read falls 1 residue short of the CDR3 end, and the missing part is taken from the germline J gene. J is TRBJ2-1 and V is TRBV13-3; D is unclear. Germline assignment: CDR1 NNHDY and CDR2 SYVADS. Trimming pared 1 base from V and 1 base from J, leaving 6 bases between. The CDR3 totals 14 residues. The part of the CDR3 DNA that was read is TGTGCCAGCAGTGATACCAGGAACTATGCTGAGCAGTTC. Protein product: CASSDTRNYAEQF. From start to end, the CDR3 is CASSDTRNYAEQFF.

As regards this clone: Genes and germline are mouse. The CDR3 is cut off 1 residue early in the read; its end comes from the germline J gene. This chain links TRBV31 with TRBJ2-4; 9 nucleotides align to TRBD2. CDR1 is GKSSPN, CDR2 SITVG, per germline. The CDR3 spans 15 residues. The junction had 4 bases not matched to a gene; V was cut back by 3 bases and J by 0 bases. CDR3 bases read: TGTGCCTGGAGCGGGACTGGGTCTAGTCAAAACACCTTGTAC. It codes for CAWSGTGSSQNTLY. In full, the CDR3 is CAWSGTGSSQNTLYF.

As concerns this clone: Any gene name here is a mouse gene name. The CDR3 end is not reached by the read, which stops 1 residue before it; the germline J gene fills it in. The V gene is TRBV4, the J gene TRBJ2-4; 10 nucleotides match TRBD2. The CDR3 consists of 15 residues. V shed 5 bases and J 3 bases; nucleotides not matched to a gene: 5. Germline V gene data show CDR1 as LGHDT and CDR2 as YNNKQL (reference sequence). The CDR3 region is CASSQGGLGQNTLYF. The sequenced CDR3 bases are TGTGCCAGCAGCCAAGGGGGACTGGGGCAAAACACCTTGTAC.

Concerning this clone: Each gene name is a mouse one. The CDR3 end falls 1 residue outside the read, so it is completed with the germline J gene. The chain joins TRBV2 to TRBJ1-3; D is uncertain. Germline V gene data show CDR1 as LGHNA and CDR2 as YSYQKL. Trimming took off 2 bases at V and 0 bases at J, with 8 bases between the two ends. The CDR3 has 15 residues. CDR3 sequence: CASSQPGISGNTLYF. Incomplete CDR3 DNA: TGTGCCAGCAGCCAACCGGGGATTTCTGGAAATACGCTCTAT.

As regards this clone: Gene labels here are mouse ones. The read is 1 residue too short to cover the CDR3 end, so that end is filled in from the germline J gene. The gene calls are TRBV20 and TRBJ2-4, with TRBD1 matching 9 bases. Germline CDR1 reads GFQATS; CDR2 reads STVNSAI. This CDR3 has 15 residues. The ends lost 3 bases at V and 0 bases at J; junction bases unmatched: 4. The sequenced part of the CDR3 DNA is TGTGGTGCTAGCGGGACAGGGTCTAGTCAAAACACCTTGTAC. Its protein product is CGASGTGSSQNTLY. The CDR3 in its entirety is CGASGTGSSQNTLYF.

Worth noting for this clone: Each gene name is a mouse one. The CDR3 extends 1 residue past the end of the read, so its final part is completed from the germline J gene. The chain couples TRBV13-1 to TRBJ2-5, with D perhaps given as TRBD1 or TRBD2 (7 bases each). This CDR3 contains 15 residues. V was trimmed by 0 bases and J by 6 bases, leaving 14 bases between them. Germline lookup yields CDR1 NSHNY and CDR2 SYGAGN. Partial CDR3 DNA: TGTGCCAGCAGTGATGCAGGGCAGGGGGGGGACACCCAGTAC. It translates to CASSDAGQGGDTQY. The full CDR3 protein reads CASSDAGQGGDTQYF.

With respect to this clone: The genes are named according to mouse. CDR3 residues: CTCSRDSSGNTLYF. The CDR3 bases that were read are TGCACCTGCAGTCGAGACAGTTCTGGAAATACGCTCTAT. The rearrangement uses TRBV1 and TRBJ1-3, with a possible D match to TRBD1 (5 bases). The sequenced fragment ends 1 residue before the CDR3 boundary, so the rest is inferred from the germline J gene. With 5 bases removed from V and 0 bases from J, the gap between germline ends came to 8 bases. There are 14 residues in the CDR3. CDR1 is NSQYPW, CDR2 LRSPGD, per germline (reference sequence).

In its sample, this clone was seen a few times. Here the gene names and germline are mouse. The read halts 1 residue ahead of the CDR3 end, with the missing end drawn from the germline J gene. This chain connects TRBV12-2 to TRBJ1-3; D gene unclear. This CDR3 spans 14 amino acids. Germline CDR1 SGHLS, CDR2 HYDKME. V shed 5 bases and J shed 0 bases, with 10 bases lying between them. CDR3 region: CASFTDNSGNTLYF. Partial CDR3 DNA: TGTGCCAGCTTTACCGACAATTCTGGAAATACGCTCTAT.

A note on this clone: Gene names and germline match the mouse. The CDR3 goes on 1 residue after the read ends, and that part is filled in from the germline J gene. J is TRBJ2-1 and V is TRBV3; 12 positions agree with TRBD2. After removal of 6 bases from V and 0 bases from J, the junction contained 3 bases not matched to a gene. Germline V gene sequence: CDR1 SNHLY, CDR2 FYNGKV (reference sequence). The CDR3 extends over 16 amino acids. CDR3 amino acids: CASRWDWGDNYAEQFF. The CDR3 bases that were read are TGTGCCAGCAGGTGGGACTGGGGGGATAACTATGCTGAGCAGTTC.

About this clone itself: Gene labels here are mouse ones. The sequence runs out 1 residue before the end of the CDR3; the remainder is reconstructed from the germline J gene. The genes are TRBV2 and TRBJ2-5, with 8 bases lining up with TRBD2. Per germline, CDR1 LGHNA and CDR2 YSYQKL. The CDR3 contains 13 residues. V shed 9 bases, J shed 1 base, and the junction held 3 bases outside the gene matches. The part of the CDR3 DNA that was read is TGTGCCAGTCAACTGGGGGACCAAGACACCCAGTAC. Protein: CASQLGDQDTQY. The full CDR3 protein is CASQLGDQDTQYF. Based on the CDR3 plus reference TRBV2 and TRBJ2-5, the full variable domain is DPKIIQKPKYLVAVTGSEKILICEQYLGHNAMYWYRQSAKKPLEFMFSYSYQKLMDNQTASSRFQPQSSKKNHLDLQITALKPDDSATYFCASQLGDQDTQYFGPGTRLLVL.

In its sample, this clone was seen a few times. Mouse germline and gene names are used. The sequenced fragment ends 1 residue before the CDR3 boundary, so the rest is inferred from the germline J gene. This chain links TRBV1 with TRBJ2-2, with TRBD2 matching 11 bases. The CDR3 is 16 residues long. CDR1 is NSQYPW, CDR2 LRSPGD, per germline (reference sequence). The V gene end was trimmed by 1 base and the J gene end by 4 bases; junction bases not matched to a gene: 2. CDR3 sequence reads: CTCSAATGGGTGQLYF. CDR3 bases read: TGCACCTGCAGTGCAGCGACTGGGGGGGGCACCGGGCAGCTCTAC.

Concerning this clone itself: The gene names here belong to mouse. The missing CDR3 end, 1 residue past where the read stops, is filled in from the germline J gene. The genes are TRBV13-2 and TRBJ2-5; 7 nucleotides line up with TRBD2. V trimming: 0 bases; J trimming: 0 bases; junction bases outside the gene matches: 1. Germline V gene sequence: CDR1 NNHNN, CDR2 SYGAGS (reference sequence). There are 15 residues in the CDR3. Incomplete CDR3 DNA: TGTGCCAGCGGTGATGAGGACTGGAACCAAGACACCCAGTAC. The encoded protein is CASGDEDWNQDTQY. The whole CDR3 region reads CASGDEDWNQDTQYF.

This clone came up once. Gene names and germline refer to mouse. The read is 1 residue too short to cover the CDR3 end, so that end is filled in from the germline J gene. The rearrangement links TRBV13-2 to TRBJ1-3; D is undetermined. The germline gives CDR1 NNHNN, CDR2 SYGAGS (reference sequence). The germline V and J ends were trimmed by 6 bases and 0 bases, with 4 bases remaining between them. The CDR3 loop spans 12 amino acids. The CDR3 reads CASEDSGNTLYF. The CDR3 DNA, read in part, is TGTGCCAGCGAGGATTCTGGAAATACGCTCTAT.

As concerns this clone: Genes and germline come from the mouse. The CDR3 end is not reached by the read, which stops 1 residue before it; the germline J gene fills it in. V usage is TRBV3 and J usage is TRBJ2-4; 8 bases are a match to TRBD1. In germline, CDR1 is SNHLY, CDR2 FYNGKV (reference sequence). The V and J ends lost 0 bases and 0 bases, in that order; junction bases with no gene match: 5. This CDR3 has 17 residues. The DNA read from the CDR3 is TGTGCCAGCAGCTTAGCAACAGGGGGGAGTAGTCAAAACACCTTGTAC. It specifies CASSLATGGSSQNTLY. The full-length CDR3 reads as CASSLATGGSSQNTLYF.

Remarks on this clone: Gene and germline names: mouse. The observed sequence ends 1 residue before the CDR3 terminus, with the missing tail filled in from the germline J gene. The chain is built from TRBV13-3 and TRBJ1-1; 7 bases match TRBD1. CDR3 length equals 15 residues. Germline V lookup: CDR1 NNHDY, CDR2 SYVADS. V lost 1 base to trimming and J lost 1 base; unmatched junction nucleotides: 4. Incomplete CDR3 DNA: TGTGCCAGCAGTGATATCCAGGGGGGAAACACAGAAGTCTTC. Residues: CASSDIQGGNTEVF. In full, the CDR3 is CASSDIQGGNTEVFF.

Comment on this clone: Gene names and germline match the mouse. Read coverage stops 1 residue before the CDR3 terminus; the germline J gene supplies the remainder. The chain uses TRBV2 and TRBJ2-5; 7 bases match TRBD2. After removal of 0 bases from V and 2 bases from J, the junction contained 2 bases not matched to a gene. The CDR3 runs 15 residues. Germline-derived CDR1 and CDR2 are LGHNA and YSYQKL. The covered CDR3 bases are TGTGCCAGCAGCCAAGACCCTGGGGGCCAAGACACCCAGTAC. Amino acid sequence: CASSQDPGGQDTQY. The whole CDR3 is CASSQDPGGQDTQYF.

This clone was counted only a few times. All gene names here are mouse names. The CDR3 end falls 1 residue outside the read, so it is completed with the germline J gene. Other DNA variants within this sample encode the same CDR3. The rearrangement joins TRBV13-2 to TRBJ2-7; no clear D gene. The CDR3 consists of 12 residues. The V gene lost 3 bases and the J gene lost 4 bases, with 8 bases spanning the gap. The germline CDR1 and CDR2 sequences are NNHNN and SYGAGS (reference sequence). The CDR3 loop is CASGAGRYEQYF. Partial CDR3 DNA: TGTGCCAGCGGTGCCGGCAGGTATGAACAGTAC.